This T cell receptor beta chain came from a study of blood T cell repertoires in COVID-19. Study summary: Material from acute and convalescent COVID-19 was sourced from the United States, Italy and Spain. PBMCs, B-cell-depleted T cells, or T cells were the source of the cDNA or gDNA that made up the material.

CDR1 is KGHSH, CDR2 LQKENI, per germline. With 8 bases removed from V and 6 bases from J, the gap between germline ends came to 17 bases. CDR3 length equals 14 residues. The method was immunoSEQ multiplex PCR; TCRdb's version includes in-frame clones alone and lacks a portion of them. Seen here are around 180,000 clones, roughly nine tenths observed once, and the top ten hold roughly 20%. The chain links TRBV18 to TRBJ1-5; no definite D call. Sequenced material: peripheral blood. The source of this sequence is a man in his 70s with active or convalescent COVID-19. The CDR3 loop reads CASHGGRDGQPQHF. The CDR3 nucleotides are TGTGCCAGCCATGGAGGACGTGATGGTCAGCCCCAGCATTTT.